This TCR beta chain originates from a study of beta chain features in type 1 diabetes. Expressed TCRB transcripts were sequenced because the isolated RNA had all been reverse transcribed beforehand. Average reads for naive, central memory and regulatory T cell samples were about 3.6 million. Data came from immunoSEQ multiplex PCR; TCRdb stores just in-frame clones and leaves some out. The sample holds 500,000 to 800,000 clones; roughly 12% are singletons and the top ten take about 0.11%. The V segment lost 7 bases and the J segment 4 bases; nucleotides outside the gene matches: 4. Germline-derived CDR1 and CDR2 are SNHLY and FYNNEI. The CDR3 consists of 14 residues. Sorting with CD45RO/CCR7/CD25/CD127/CD95/CD27 yielded naive, central memory, regulatory and stem-like memory CD4+ cells. Findings and limits, study-wide: TCRB CDR3s were moderately but significantly shorter in Type 1 diabetes patients in all four CD4+ subsets.

This clone was detected a few times. Its cognate antigen is unknown. This TCR was recovered from a man under 40 with type 1 diabetes. This rearrangement joins TRBV2 to TRBJ1-5; 10 bases fit TRBD1. Sequenced material: naive CD4+ T cells from blood. The CDR3 DNA sequence: TGTGCCAGCACCCTGGGACAGGGGAATCAGCCCCAGCATTTT. This encodes CASTLGQGNQPQHF. The full variable domain, its missing parts supplied by reference TRBV2 and TRBJ1-5, is EPEVTQTPSHQVTQMGQEVILRCVPISNHLYFYWYRQILGQKVEFLVSFYNNEISEKSEIFDDQFSVERPDGSNFTLKIRSTKLEDSAMYFCASTLGQGNQPQHFGDGTRLSIL.